Listed below are T cell receptor beta chains from one sample, sequenced in a study of beta chain features in type 1 diabetes. Libraries were prepared by immunoSEQ multiplex PCR; TCRdb keeps only in-frame clonotypes and omits some of them. The top ten clones hold 0.015% of a sample with roughly 350,000 clones, around 10% of them seen once. Sequenced sample: naive CD4+ T cells from blood. The origin of the receptors is a woman younger than 45 in good health. Each CDR3 is given with its conserved first and last residue. A D gene is named only where the DNA matches it firmly. Clone size, where shown, is once, few, many, or a class for clones that have expanded.

V,J,length,D,size,CDR3,DNA
TRBV5-4,TRBJ2-5,15,TRBD2,.,CASSLLTSGQETQYF,TGTGCCAGCAGCTTGCTGACTAGCGGCCAAGAGACCCAGTACTTC
TRBV19,TRBJ2-1,14,TRBD2,.,CASTSGLAGNEQFF,TGTGCCAGTACCTCGGGGCTAGCGGGGAATGAGCAGTTCTTC
TRBV28,TRBJ2-7,14,.,few,CASVPPTEPYEQYF,TGTGCCAGCGTCCCCCCAACAGAACCCTACGAGCAGTACTTC
TRBV6-5,TRBJ1-1,12,.,few,CASEGVNTEAFF,TGTGCCAGCGAGGGGGTAAACACTGAAGCTTTCTTT
TRBV28,TRBJ2-1,19,TRBD2,.,CASTHPLGLAGGSYNEQFF,TGTGCCAGCACCCACCCCTTGGGACTAGCGGGGGGCTCCTACAATGAGCAGTTCTTC
TRBV5-1,TRBJ2-1,16,.,.,CASSLHPGSGYNEQFF,TGCGCCAGCAGCTTGCACCCGGGATCGGGGTACAATGAGCAGTTCTTC
TRBV5-4,TRBJ1-3,13,.,few,CASSLFRESTIYF,TGTGCCAGCAGCTTGTTCCGGGAGAGCACCATATATTTT
TRBV29-1,TRBJ1-1,13,.,few,CSVVGTTDTEAFF,TGCAGCGTTGTTGGGACAACAGACACTGAAGCTTTCTTT
TRBV15,TRBJ2-7,12,.,few,CATSRGRDEQYF,TGTGCCACCAGCAGAGGACGGGACGAGCAGTACTTC
TRBV30,TRBJ2-1,14,TRBD2,.,CAWSLPGLVNEQFF,TGTGCCTGGAGTCTACCGGGACTAGTCAATGAGCAGTTCTTC
TRBV7-2,TRBJ2-1,15,.,.,CASSLVPLGTNEQFF,TGTGCCAGCAGCTTAGTTCCACTAGGTACCAATGAGCAGTTCTTC
TRBV29-1,TRBJ2-5,17,TRBD2,few,CSARDQSSGRYQETQYF,TGCAGCGCCAGAGACCAATCTAGCGGGCGGTACCAAGAGACCCAGTACTTC
TRBV6-4,TRBJ2-1,14,TRBD2,.,CASSDSGAINEQFF,TGTGCCAGCAGTGACAGCGGGGCCATCAATGAGCAGTTCTTC
TRBV11-2,TRBJ2-5,12,TRBD2,few,CASSSGGGTQYF,TGTGCCAGCAGCTCGGGAGGCGGGACCCAGTACTTC
TRBV7-3,TRBJ2-1,17,TRBD2,few,CASSPWAGTSGVNEQFF,TGTGCCAGCAGCCCATGGGCCGGGACTAGCGGGGTCAATGAGCAGTTCTTC
TRBV4-2,TRBJ2-1,14,.,few,CASSLSRRENEQFF,TGTGCCAGCAGCCTTTCGCGCCGGGAGAATGAGCAGTTCTTC
TRBV11-2,TRBJ2-5,16,TRBD2,few,CASSPGTSGVGETQYF,TGTGCCAGCAGCCCCGGGACTAGCGGGGTAGGGGAGACCCAGTACTTC
TRBV28,TRBJ2-1,15,TRBD2,few,CASSLLTSGAGKQFF,TGTGCCAGCAGCCTATTGACTAGCGGGGCCGGGAAGCAGTTCTTC
TRBV7-3,TRBJ2-1,15,TRBD2,.,CASSTEGLAGVEQFF,TGTGCCAGCAGCACAGAGGGACTAGCGGGAGTTGAGCAGTTCTTC
TRBV5-1,TRBJ2-3,13,.,.,CASSLGNTDTQYF,TGCGCCAGCAGCTTGGGTAACACAGATACGCAGTATTTT
TRBV19,TRBJ1-5,16,TRBD1,few,CASSIPGQGSNQPQHF,TGTGCCAGTAGTATCCCGGGACAGGGTAGCAATCAGCCCCAGCATTTT
TRBV2,TRBJ2-1,15,TRBD2,.,CASSRLAGVSNEQFF,TGTGCCAGCAGTCGTCTAGCGGGAGTTTCCAATGAGCAGTTCTTC
TRBV5-6,TRBJ2-5,16,TRBD1,.,CASSSETGGSQETQYF,TGTGCCAGCAGCTCGGAAACAGGGGGCTCACAAGAGACCCAGTACTTC
TRBV10-2,TRBJ2-5,14,.,.,CASSKPQYQETQYF,TGCGCCAGCTCGAAGCCGCAATACCAAGAGACCCAGTACTTC
TRBV28,TRBJ2-5,15,TRBD2,.,CASGGSGLAGETQYF,TGTGCCAGCGGGGGATCGGGACTAGCGGGGGAGACCCAGTACTTC
TRBV6-5,TRBJ2-7,15,TRBD2,few,CASSFQLARDYEQYF,TGTGCCAGCAGTTTCCAACTAGCGAGAGACTACGAGCAGTACTTC
TRBV18,TRBJ2-3,16,TRBD2,.,CASSPPLAGVADTQYF,TGTGCCAGCTCACCACCCCTAGCGGGAGTGGCAGATACGCAGTATTTT
TRBV27,TRBJ2-3,14,.,.,CASSHRDKTDTQYF,TGTGCCAGCAGCCACCGGGACAAAACAGATACGCAGTATTTT
TRBV5-4,TRBJ2-1,15,TRBD1,.,CASSLDRGLMDEQFF,TGTGCCAGCAGCTTGGACAGGGGGCTTATGGATGAGCAGTTCTTC
TRBV19,TRBJ2-1,14,.,.,CASQSGFSYNEQFF,TGTGCCAGCCAAAGCGGATTCTCCTACAATGAGCAGTTCTTC
TRBV6-5,TRBJ2-3,12,.,few,CASSRGRDTQYF,TGTGCCAGCAGTAGGGGAAGAGATACGCAGTATTTT
TRBV7-2,TRBJ2-4,17,TRBD2,few,CASRERSGTIAKNIQYF,TGTGCCAGCAGGGAACGGAGCGGGACTATAGCCAAAAACATTCAGTACTTC
TRBV7-6,TRBJ2-7,12,.,few,CASSTSGYEQYF,TGTGCCAGCAGTACCAGCGGGTACGAGCAGTACTTC
TRBV27,TRBJ1-4,14,.,.,CASALGPTNEKLFF,TGTGCCAGCGCACTAGGGCCAACTAATGAAAAACTGTTTTTT
TRBV30,TRBJ1-4,15,.,.,CAWVPPGLSNEKLFF,TGTGCCTGGGTGCCCCCGGGACTGAGTAATGAAAAACTGTTTTTT
TRBV19,TRBJ2-7,15,TRBD1,.,CASSRDRVPSYEQYF,TGTGCCAGTAGCCGGGACAGGGTACCCTCCTACGAGCAGTACTTC